These T cell receptor beta chains were read from a single sample in a study of beta chain features in type 1 diabetes. Profiled with immunoSEQ multiplex PCR; TCRdb holds only in-frame clones, not every one. The table records 600,000 to 700,000 clones, roughly 12% of them present only once. Sample: naive CD4+ T cells from blood. Every receptor here comes from a man under 40 with type 1 diabetes. The CDR3 runs from the conserved cysteine through the conserved F or W. Fields, in order: J gene, clone size, V gene, D gene, CDR3 DNA, CDR3 protein. A D gene is named only where the DNA matches it firmly. The size entry is marked missing in some rows and otherwise reads once, few, many or a size class.

j_gene: TRBJ2-1
abundance: -
v_gene: TRBV19
d_gene: -
CDR3nt: TGTGCCAGTAGCCAAGGCAATGAGCAGTTCTTC
CDR3aa: CASSQGNEQFF

j_gene: TRBJ1-6
abundance: few
v_gene: TRBV7-3
d_gene: -
CDR3nt: TGTGCCAGCAGCTCAGGGAATTCACCCCTCCACTTT
CDR3aa: CASSSGNSPLHF

j_gene: TRBJ2-7
abundance: -
v_gene: TRBV7-2
d_gene: -
CDR3nt: TGTGCCAGCAGCTTAGCATTGACTAGCTACGAGCAGTACTTC
CDR3aa: CASSLALTSYEQYF

j_gene: TRBJ1-6
abundance: -
v_gene: TRBV5-1
d_gene: TRBD1
CDR3nt: TGCGCCAGCAGCTTGGTTTCGGGACAGGGGGATTCACCCCTCCACTTT
CDR3aa: CASSLVSGQGDSPLHF

j_gene: TRBJ1-2
abundance: few
v_gene: TRBV9
d_gene: TRBD1
CDR3nt: TGTGCCAGCAGCGTCGGACAGGGTAACTATGGCTACACCTTC
CDR3aa: CASSVGQGNYGYTF

j_gene: TRBJ1-6
abundance: few
v_gene: TRBV25-1
d_gene: -
CDR3nt: TGTGCCAGCAGTGTGGCAAGAGACTCACCCCTCCACTTT
CDR3aa: CASSVARDSPLHF

j_gene: TRBJ2-5
abundance: few
v_gene: TRBV27
d_gene: -
CDR3nt: TGTGCCAGCAGTTTTAGCCCCTCTGACCGGAGCGGTGAGACCCAGTACTTC
CDR3aa: CASSFSPSDRSGETQYF

j_gene: TRBJ2-1
abundance: -
v_gene: TRBV11-2
d_gene: TRBD2
CDR3nt: TGTGCCAGCAGCTCGACTAGCGGGACCTACAATGAGCAGTTCTTC
CDR3aa: CASSSTSGTYNEQFF

j_gene: TRBJ1-2
abundance: -
v_gene: TRBV19
d_gene: TRBD1
CDR3nt: TGTGCCAGTAGTATCGGGACAGGCCCTCCCCATGGCTACACCTTC
CDR3aa: CASSIGTGPPHGYTF

j_gene: TRBJ1-5
abundance: -
v_gene: TRBV30
d_gene: -
CDR3nt: TGTGCCTGGAGTGTGGGAGGGAGCAATCAGCCCCAGCATTTT
CDR3aa: CAWSVGGSNQPQHF

j_gene: TRBJ1-4
abundance: -
v_gene: TRBV30
d_gene: -
CDR3nt: TGTGCCTGGAGTGTACAGACTAATGAAAAACTGTTTTTT
CDR3aa: CAWSVQTNEKLFF

j_gene: TRBJ2-7
abundance: -
v_gene: TRBV7-8
d_gene: TRBD1
CDR3nt: TGTGCCAGCAGCTTAGCGGGACAGGGTCCCGACGAGCAGTACTTC
CDR3aa: CASSLAGQGPDEQYF

j_gene: TRBJ2-6
abundance: few
v_gene: TRBV6-1
d_gene: -
CDR3nt: TGTGCCAGCAGTGGACGGTCGGGGGGACACTCCTCTGGGGCCAACGTCCTGACTTTC
CDR3aa: CASSGRSGGHSSGANVLTF

j_gene: TRBJ2-1
abundance: few
v_gene: TRBV4-3
d_gene: -
CDR3nt: TGCGCCAGCAGCCAAGAGTGGGTTAAGGATGAGCAGTTCTTC
CDR3aa: CASSQEWVKDEQFF

j_gene: TRBJ1-1
abundance: few
v_gene: TRBV18
d_gene: -
CDR3nt: TGTGCCAGCTCACCGGTCAGGGAGGGCACTGAAGCTTTCTTT
CDR3aa: CASSPVREGTEAFF

j_gene: TRBJ2-3
abundance: -
v_gene: TRBV6-1
d_gene: -
CDR3nt: TGTGCCAGCAGTGGGGGGACACCCTCGATGACGCAGTATTTT
CDR3aa: CASSGGTPSMTQYF

j_gene: TRBJ2-3
abundance: few
v_gene: TRBV9
d_gene: -
CDR3nt: TGTGCCAGCAGCGCAACTACCGGGACTTCTAATTTT
CDR3aa: CASSATTGTSNF

j_gene: TRBJ2-5
abundance: -
v_gene: TRBV15
d_gene: TRBD2
CDR3nt: TGTGCCACCAGCGGGGGACTAGCGGGACTAATCCAAGAGACCCAGTACTTC
CDR3aa: CATSGGLAGLIQETQYF

j_gene: TRBJ1-4
abundance: -
v_gene: TRBV4-2
d_gene: TRBD1
CDR3nt: TGTGCCAGCAGCCAAGGACAGGGGACAACTAATGAAAAACTGTTTTTT
CDR3aa: CASSQGQGTTNEKLFF

j_gene: TRBJ2-3
abundance: few
v_gene: TRBV4-3
d_gene: TRBD2
CDR3nt: TGCGCCAGCAGCCAAGAGGGAGCGGGGGGGAATACGCAGTATTTT
CDR3aa: CASSQEGAGGNTQYF

j_gene: TRBJ1-1
abundance: -
v_gene: TRBV5-1
d_gene: -
CDR3nt: TGCGCCAGCAGCTTGGACCGGGCCCAAGGAGCTTTCTTT
CDR3aa: CASSLDRAQGAFF

j_gene: TRBJ2-5
abundance: -
v_gene: TRBV5-4
d_gene: -
CDR3nt: TGTGCCAGCAGCCGACGACAGGGAATTGGAGGGGAGACCCAGTACTTC
CDR3aa: CASSRRQGIGGETQYF

j_gene: TRBJ2-6
abundance: once
v_gene: TRBV25-1
d_gene: -
CDR3nt: TGTGCCAGCAGTGAACTAGCAGGATACTCTGGGGCCAACGTCCTGACTTTC
CDR3aa: CASSELAGYSGANVLTF

j_gene: TRBJ2-5
abundance: few
v_gene: TRBV10-3
d_gene: -
CDR3nt: TGTGCCATCGGTCATGCAGGGTCGGAGACCCAGTACTTC
CDR3aa: CAIGHAGSETQYF

j_gene: TRBJ1-2
abundance: -
v_gene: TRBV27
d_gene: -
CDR3nt: TGTGCCAGCAGTTTATCTGGCGGGATCTATGGCTACACCTTC
CDR3aa: CASSLSGGIYGYTF

j_gene: TRBJ2-5
abundance: -
v_gene: TRBV28
d_gene: TRBD1
CDR3nt: TGTGCCAGCAGTTCCCCCGGGACAGGGGATGAGACCCAGTACTTC
CDR3aa: CASSSPGTGDETQYF

j_gene: TRBJ1-4
abundance: -
v_gene: TRBV2
d_gene: TRBD1
CDR3nt: TGTGCCAGCAGTCGCGGGACAGGGCTTGGTGAAAAACTGTTTTTT
CDR3aa: CASSRGTGLGEKLFF

j_gene: TRBJ1-1
abundance: -
v_gene: TRBV7-9
d_gene: -
CDR3nt: TGTGCCAGCAGCTCTGAAATGGGAGGGAACACTGAAGCTTTCTTT
CDR3aa: CASSSEMGGNTEAFF

j_gene: TRBJ2-7
abundance: -
v_gene: TRBV19
d_gene: -
CDR3nt: TGTGCCAGTAGTGCCCTTTCCGGGACTTACGAGCAGTACTTC
CDR3aa: CASSALSGTYEQYF

j_gene: TRBJ2-1
abundance: -
v_gene: TRBV29-1
d_gene: -
CDR3nt: TGCAGCGTTGCCGGGTCCATAGGAAATGAGCAGTTCTTC
CDR3aa: CSVAGSIGNEQFF

j_gene: TRBJ1-2
abundance: -
v_gene: TRBV2
d_gene: -
CDR3nt: TGTGCCAGTAACCCTGAGGGCATCGGAGGCTATGGCTACACCTTC
CDR3aa: CASNPEGIGGYGYTF

j_gene: TRBJ1-1
abundance: -
v_gene: TRBV2
d_gene: -
CDR3nt: TGTGCCAGCACAGACAGCCACACTGAAGCTTTCTTT
CDR3aa: CASTDSHTEAFF

j_gene: TRBJ2-4
abundance: few
v_gene: TRBV7-9
d_gene: TRBD1
CDR3nt: TGTGCCAGCAGCCTTGACAGGGCCTTAGCCAAAAACATTCAGTACTTC
CDR3aa: CASSLDRALAKNIQYF

j_gene: TRBJ2-7
abundance: -
v_gene: TRBV11-2
d_gene: -
CDR3nt: TGTGCCAGCAGCTTACTAAGGGTCCCCTACGAGCAGTACTTC
CDR3aa: CASSLLRVPYEQYF

j_gene: TRBJ2-1
abundance: -
v_gene: TRBV18
d_gene: TRBD1
CDR3nt: TGTGCCAGCTCCCAAGGGACAGGTCCCTACAATGAGCAGTTCTTC
CDR3aa: CASSQGTGPYNEQFF

j_gene: TRBJ1-2
abundance: -
v_gene: TRBV29-1
d_gene: -
CDR3nt: TGCAGCGTTGGGGGCAGCTATGGCTACACCTTC
CDR3aa: CSVGGSYGYTF

j_gene: TRBJ1-1
abundance: few
v_gene: TRBV10-3
d_gene: -
CDR3nt: TGTGCCATCAGTGTAGACAGACACACTGAAGCTTTCTTT
CDR3aa: CAISVDRHTEAFF

j_gene: TRBJ2-2
abundance: few
v_gene: TRBV7-9
d_gene: TRBD2
CDR3nt: TGTGCCAGCAGCGTTAGCGGGGGAGAAACCGGGGAGCTGTTTTTT
CDR3aa: CASSVSGGETGELFF

j_gene: TRBJ1-4
abundance: -
v_gene: TRBV27
d_gene: TRBD1
CDR3nt: TGTGCCAGCAGTTACTCCCTCAACCGGGACAGGGGGCAGAAACTGTTTTTT
CDR3aa: CASSYSLNRDRGQKLFF

j_gene: TRBJ2-7
abundance: -
v_gene: TRBV7-2
d_gene: TRBD1
CDR3nt: TGTGCCAGCAGCTTGGATTGGACAGGGAGCTACGAGCAGTACTTC
CDR3aa: CASSLDWTGSYEQYF

j_gene: TRBJ1-2
abundance: -
v_gene: TRBV7-9
d_gene: TRBD1
CDR3nt: TGTGCCAGCAGCTTGGGGACAGGAGATGGCTACACCTTC
CDR3aa: CASSLGTGDGYTF

j_gene: TRBJ2-1
abundance: -
v_gene: TRBV2
d_gene: TRBD1
CDR3nt: TGTGCCCGCAGCGGGACAGGGGCCTACAATGAGCAGTTCTTC
CDR3aa: CARSGTGAYNEQFF